This paragraph covers one TCR beta chain sequence. The data were taken from a study of T cell changes during pregnancy in multiple sclerosis. Trimming shortened V by 5 bases and J by 6 bases, and 10 bases separated the two germline ends. The V gene's germline CDR1 is LNHDA and CDR2 SQIVND (reference sequence). The CDR3 consists of 12 residues. TCRdb's table, derived via immunoSEQ multiplex PCR, lists solely in-frame clones and lacks some. In the table there are roughly 60,000 clones, over 80% of which are singletons. The chain links TRBV19 to TRBJ1-2; D is undetermined. The material was CD4+ T cells from peripheral blood mononuclear cells, obtained in the first trimester of pregnancy. The origin of this receptor is a female donor with multiple sclerosis, enrolled in a pregnancy study. CDR3 residues: CASSSDGNGYTF. CDR3 coding DNA: TGTGCCAGTAGTTCGGACGGGAATGGCTACACCTTC.